This T cell receptor (beta chain) came from a study of CD8 T cells in ankylosing spondylitis. Study-level findings and limits: About 8 highly homologous variants formed a TCR beta motif that appeared characteristic of ankylosing spondylitis blood. Disease-linked clones, CD8+, were relatively rare in peripheral blood. The study looked at matched synovial fluid samples from ankylosing spondylitis patients. Disease-linked clones were reported to be significantly enriched there.

About this clonotype itself: Its target is not known.

The CDR3 is 12 residues long. Germline lookup yields CDR1 MNHNY and CDR2 SVGAGI (reference sequence). Trimming pared 4 bases from V and 3 bases from J, leaving 6 bases between. Construction of TCR beta libraries was performed using quantitative 5'-RACE with molecular barcodes. TCRdb reprocessed the 5' RACE reads with MiXCR, giving one entry per CDR3 protein. The profile shows 800,000 to 900,000 distinct CDR3 sequences, 12% of them singletons. The specimen sequenced was blood, either unsorted or a sorted T cell fraction (not recorded which). The clonotype was recovered from a male donor with ankylosing spondylitis. The chain carries TRBV6-6 and TRBJ2-5; tentatively, D is TRBD1 or TRBD2 (5 bases each). CDR3: CASSWGKETQYF. The CDR3 region has the DNA TGTGCCAGCAGTTGGGGGAAAGAGACCCAGTACTTC.